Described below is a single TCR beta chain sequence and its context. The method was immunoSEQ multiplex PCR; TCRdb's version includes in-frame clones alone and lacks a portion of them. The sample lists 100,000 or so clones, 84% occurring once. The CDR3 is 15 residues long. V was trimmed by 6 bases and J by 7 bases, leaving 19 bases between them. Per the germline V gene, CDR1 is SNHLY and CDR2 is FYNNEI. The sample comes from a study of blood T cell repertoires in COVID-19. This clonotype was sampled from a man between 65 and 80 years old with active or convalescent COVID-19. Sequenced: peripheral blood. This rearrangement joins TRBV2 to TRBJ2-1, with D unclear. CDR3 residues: CASSPLSDWRNEQFF. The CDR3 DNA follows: TGTGCCAGCAGCCCTCTAAGTGACTGGCGAAATGAGCAGTTCTTC.